This section outlines one TCR beta chain sequence together with its context. Germline CDR1 and CDR2: MNHNS and SASEGT. The CDR3 runs 15 residues. The V and J ends lost 0 bases and 2 bases respectively, with 11 bases between them. This sample is drawn from a study of radiation and T cells in renal cell carcinoma. Sample time point: blood 4 weeks post-SBRT, at nephrectomy. Treatment specified: 15 Gy SBRT to primary tumor, nephrectomy 4 weeks later. Only in-frame clones appear in the TCRdb table, and some are missing; sequencing was by immunoSEQ multiplex PCR. This table has approximately 92,000 clones, just under 85% appearing once.

Here the sequenced sample was blood, taken from a patient whose treatment included radiotherapy and nephrectomy. The chain has TRBV6-1 and TRBJ2-7; possible D gene TRBD2, 6 bases. The TCR comes from a man over 45 with renal cell carcinoma. The CDR3 bases are TGTGCCAGCAGTGAAGCGGGAGGAGGGCCCTACGAGCAGTACTTC. It yields the protein CASSEAGGGPYEQYF.